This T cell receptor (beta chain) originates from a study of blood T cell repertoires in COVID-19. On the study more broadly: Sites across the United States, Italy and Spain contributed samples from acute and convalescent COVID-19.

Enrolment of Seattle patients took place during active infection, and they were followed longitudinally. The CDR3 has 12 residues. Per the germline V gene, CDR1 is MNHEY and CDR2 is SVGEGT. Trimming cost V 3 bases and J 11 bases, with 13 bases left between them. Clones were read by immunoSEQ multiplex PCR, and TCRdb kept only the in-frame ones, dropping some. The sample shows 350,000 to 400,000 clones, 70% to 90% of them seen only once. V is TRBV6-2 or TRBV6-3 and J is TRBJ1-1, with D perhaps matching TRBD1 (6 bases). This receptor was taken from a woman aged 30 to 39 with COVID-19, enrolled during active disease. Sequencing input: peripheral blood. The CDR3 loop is CASSYGGLEAFF. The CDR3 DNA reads TGTGCCAGCAGTTATGGGGGCCTAGAGGCTTTCTTT.